Listed below are T cell receptor beta chains from one sample, sequenced in a study of blood T cell repertoires in COVID-19. TCRdb keeps only in-frame clones here, not all; method: immunoSEQ multiplex PCR. Of 310,000 or so clones in the sample, over 80% were seen once. Sequencing used peripheral blood. The receptors were gathered from a man aged 25 to 40 with COVID-19, enrolled during active disease. Both conserved end residues are trimmed from each CDR3. Fields, in order: D gene, V gene, clone size, CDR3 protein. A D gene is named only where the DNA matches it firmly. Size is omitted from some rows. Given values are once, few, many or a class for expanded clones.

D gene: -; V gene: TRBV7-2; clone size: -; CDR3 protein: ASSLSATGVGNTIY
D gene: TRBD2; V gene: TRBV5-4; clone size: -; CDR3 protein: ASSPAGGLAGDHEQY
D gene: TRBD1; V gene: TRBV2; clone size: -; CDR3 protein: ASRTGGFSGNTIY
D gene: TRBD2; V gene: TRBV27; clone size: -; CDR3 protein: ASSTSSGGHNEQF
D gene: TRBD1; V gene: TRBV5-5; clone size: many; CDR3 protein: ASSLARSGGSNEKLF
D gene: TRBD1; V gene: TRBV7-3; clone size: -; CDR3 protein: ASSLYPGTGALEQY
D gene: -; V gene: TRBV19; clone size: -; CDR3 protein: ASSIVNRQDGYT
D gene: -; V gene: TRBV7-8; clone size: -; CDR3 protein: ASSLVGRNTEAF
D gene: -; V gene: TRBV7-3; clone size: -; CDR3 protein: ASSLGGSGELF
D gene: -; V gene: TRBV19; clone size: -; CDR3 protein: ASSMTGQGDYEQY
D gene: TRBD1; V gene: TRBV6-2/TRBV6-3; clone size: -; CDR3 protein: ASSRQGAINEQF
D gene: TRBD1; V gene: TRBV7-2; clone size: -; CDR3 protein: ASSPRGQGGTDTQY
D gene: -; V gene: TRBV19; clone size: -; CDR3 protein: ASSMIGPRYGYT
D gene: -; V gene: TRBV9; clone size: few; CDR3 protein: ASTETAMNTEAF
D gene: TRBD1; V gene: TRBV6-1; clone size: -; CDR3 protein: ASSEGGGADTQY
D gene: -; V gene: TRBV7-2; clone size: -; CDR3 protein: ASSLMALAASSTDTQY
D gene: TRBD2; V gene: TRBV7-9; clone size: -; CDR3 protein: ASSYVGGVALGDEQF
D gene: -; V gene: TRBV5-6; clone size: once; CDR3 protein: ASSWMGARGTEAF
D gene: -; V gene: TRBV27; clone size: -; CDR3 protein: ASSLYSAVTDTQY
D gene: TRBD1; V gene: TRBV19; clone size: -; CDR3 protein: ASSILGRGKGYT
D gene: TRBD1; V gene: TRBV2; clone size: -; CDR3 protein: ASSPGTGGPDTQY
D gene: TRBD2; V gene: TRBV10-3; clone size: -; CDR3 protein: AISRGSGGLTGELF
D gene: TRBD1; V gene: TRBV2; clone size: -; CDR3 protein: ASSVTGGKGTDTQY
D gene: TRBD1; V gene: TRBV7-7; clone size: -; CDR3 protein: ASSEPGQGYEQY
D gene: -; V gene: TRBV7-2; clone size: -; CDR3 protein: ASSLAMTGFSPLH
D gene: -; V gene: TRBV11-1; clone size: -; CDR3 protein: ASTPTQGVLYEQY
D gene: -; V gene: TRBV5-1; clone size: -; CDR3 protein: ASSLVSRELAYSDTQY
D gene: TRBD2; V gene: TRBV24-1; clone size: -; CDR3 protein: ATSDSSLSGRAFGANVLT
D gene: TRBD1; V gene: TRBV5-6; clone size: -; CDR3 protein: ASSLGQGANEQF
D gene: TRBD2; V gene: TRBV23-1; clone size: -; CDR3 protein: ATYPSGENTGELF
D gene: TRBD1; V gene: TRBV5-4; clone size: -; CDR3 protein: ASSATGPTEAF
D gene: -; V gene: TRBV18; clone size: -; CDR3 protein: ASSPFSGTRHEQY
D gene: -; V gene: TRBV20-1; clone size: -; CDR3 protein: SARLNTEAF
D gene: TRBD2; V gene: TRBV18; clone size: -; CDR3 protein: ASLRGRAGANVLT
D gene: TRBD1; V gene: TRBV24-1; clone size: many; CDR3 protein: ATRGRDRVNTEAF
D gene: TRBD2; V gene: TRBV3-1/TRBV3-2; clone size: -; CDR3 protein: ASSHLAGNNEQF
D gene: -; V gene: TRBV4-2; clone size: -; CDR3 protein: ASSQVSVLQQETQY
D gene: TRBD1; V gene: TRBV28; clone size: -; CDR3 protein: ASTRQGDEKLF
D gene: -; V gene: TRBV19; clone size: -; CDR3 protein: ASSIRRTNEKLF
D gene: TRBD1; V gene: TRBV5-6; clone size: -; CDR3 protein: ASSLLGQGSPGELF
D gene: -; V gene: TRBV5-1; clone size: -; CDR3 protein: ASSPDDRSYEQY
D gene: -; V gene: TRBV6-5; clone size: -; CDR3 protein: ASSYQSRSYEQY
D gene: -; V gene: TRBV12-3/TRBV12-4; clone size: -; CDR3 protein: ATYLGAGELF
D gene: -; V gene: TRBV19; clone size: -; CDR3 protein: ASSTTGYNQPQH
D gene: -; V gene: TRBV6-5; clone size: few; CDR3 protein: ASSYQGKNTEAF
D gene: -; V gene: TRBV28; clone size: -; CDR3 protein: ASSRGALGTGELF
D gene: -; V gene: TRBV6-1; clone size: -; CDR3 protein: ASSEAGGRGRNQPQH
D gene: -; V gene: TRBV6-5; clone size: -; CDR3 protein: ASRSPGKSEQY
D gene: -; V gene: TRBV7-9; clone size: -; CDR3 protein: ASSSDRGSTDTQY
D gene: -; V gene: TRBV19; clone size: -; CDR3 protein: ASSISRYNEQF
D gene: -; V gene: TRBV2; clone size: -; CDR3 protein: ASSVSGVTGELF
D gene: TRBD2; V gene: TRBV4-2; clone size: -; CDR3 protein: ASSRFPGTSGGAYTGELF
D gene: -; V gene: TRBV4-1; clone size: -; CDR3 protein: ASSQELVSYEQY
D gene: -; V gene: TRBV2; clone size: -; CDR3 protein: ASRARGGRGTGELF
D gene: TRBD2; V gene: TRBV19; clone size: -; CDR3 protein: ASSARYTSGGRDEQF